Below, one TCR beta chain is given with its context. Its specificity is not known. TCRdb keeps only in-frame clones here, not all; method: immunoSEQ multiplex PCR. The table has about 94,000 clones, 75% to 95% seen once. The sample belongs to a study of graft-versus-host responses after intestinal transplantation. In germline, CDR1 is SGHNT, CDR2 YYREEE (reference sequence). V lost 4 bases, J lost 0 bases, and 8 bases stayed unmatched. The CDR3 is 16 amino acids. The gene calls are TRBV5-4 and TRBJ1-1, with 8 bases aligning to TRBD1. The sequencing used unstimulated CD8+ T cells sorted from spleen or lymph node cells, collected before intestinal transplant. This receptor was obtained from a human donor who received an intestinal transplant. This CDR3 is CASSPGQGYMNTEAFF. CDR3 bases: TGTGCCAGCAGCCCTGGACAGGGTTATATGAACACTGAAGCTTTCTTT.